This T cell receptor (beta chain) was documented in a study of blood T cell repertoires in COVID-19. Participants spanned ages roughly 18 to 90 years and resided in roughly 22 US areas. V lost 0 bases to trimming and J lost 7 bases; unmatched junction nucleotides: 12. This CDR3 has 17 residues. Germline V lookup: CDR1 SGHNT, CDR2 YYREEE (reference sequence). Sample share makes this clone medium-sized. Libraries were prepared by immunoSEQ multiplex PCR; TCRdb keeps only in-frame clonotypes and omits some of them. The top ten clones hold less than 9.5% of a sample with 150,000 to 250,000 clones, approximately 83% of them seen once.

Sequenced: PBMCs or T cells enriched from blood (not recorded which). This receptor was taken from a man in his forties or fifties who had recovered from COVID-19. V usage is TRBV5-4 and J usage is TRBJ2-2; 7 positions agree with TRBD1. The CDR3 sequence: CASSLAGQGVGFGELFF. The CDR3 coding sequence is TGTGCCAGCAGCTTGGCTGGGCAGGGGGTAGGTTTCGGGGAGCTGTTTTTT.